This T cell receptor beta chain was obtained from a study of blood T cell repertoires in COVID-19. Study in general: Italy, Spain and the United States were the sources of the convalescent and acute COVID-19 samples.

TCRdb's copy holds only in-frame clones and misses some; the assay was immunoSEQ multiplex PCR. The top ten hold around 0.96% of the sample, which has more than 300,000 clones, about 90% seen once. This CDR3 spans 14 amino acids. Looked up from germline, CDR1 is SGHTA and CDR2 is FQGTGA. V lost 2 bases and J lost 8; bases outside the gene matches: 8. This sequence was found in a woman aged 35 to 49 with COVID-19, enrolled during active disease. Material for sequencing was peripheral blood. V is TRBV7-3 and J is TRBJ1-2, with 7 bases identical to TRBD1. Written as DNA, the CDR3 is TGTGCCAGCAGCTTAGAAGGGACAGCAGAAGGCTACACCTTC. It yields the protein CASSLEGTAEGYTF.